The source of this TCR beta chain is a study of glioma-infiltrating T cells. This clonotype showed up many times. The iRepertoire nested amplicon-rescue multiplex PCR amplified TCR alpha and beta CDR3s from RNA. TCRdb reanalysed the multiplex PCR reads using MiXCR and keeps one entry per CDR3 protein. The sample holds around 99,000 distinct CDR3 sequences, around a quarter seen once. V was pared by 2 bases and J by 3 bases, with 7 bases of the junction left unmatched. The CDR3 sequence is 15 residues long. Germline assignment: CDR1 MDHEN and CDR2 SYDVKM. The TCR was taken from a human donor with low-grade glioma or glioblastoma, undergoing nonglioma brain surgery, or in good health (not recorded which). The chain is built from TRBV28 and TRBJ2-7, with 7 nucleotides matching TRBD2. The material sequenced was glioma tissue, nonneoplastic brain tissue, or PBMCs (not recorded which). The CDR3 bases are TGTGCCAGCAGTTTAACCCTGGGAGGGCACTACGAGCAGTACTTC. It codes for CASSLTLGGHYEQYF.